The 4 T cell receptor beta chains below come from one sample, sequenced in a study of breast tumors, draining lymph nodes, adjacent tissues. Axillary draining lymph nodes of breast cancer patients supplied the node samples. Each CDR3 protein is one row after TCRdb ran MiXCR on the multiplex PCR reads. The sample consists of over 150,000 distinct CDR3 sequences, roughly 31% of them appearing once. Sequenced material: axillary lymph node tissue. These receptors all come from a female donor with breast cancer. Some clones in this sample may be carry-over from other donors' samples.

This clonotype was seen ten or more times. This chain joins TRBV25-1 and TRBJ1-5; D is undetermined. This CDR3 comprises 14 residues. CDR1 and CDR2 from the germline V gene are MGHDK and SYGVNS. V was pared by 4 bases and J by 2 bases, with 9 bases between. The CDR3 region has the DNA TGTGCCAGCAGTGCACCGGGCGGCAATCAGCCCCAGCATTTT. It specifies CASSAPGGNQPQHF.

The chain combines TRBV27 with TRBJ2-7; D may be TRBD1 (6 bases). V was shortened by 7 bases and J by 6 bases, with 10 bases between the two germline ends. The CDR3 runs to 11 residues. CDR1 is MNHEY and CDR2 is SMNVEV in the germline V gene (reference sequence). The CDR3 spells CASTDRGEQYF. The CDR3 DNA is TGTGCCAGCACGGACAGAGGCGAGCAGTACTTC.

On this clonotype: One junction end does not reproduce the germline sequence, and a read error may be involved. The chain joins TRBV7-3 to TRBJ2-7; 13 bases agree with TRBD2. This CDR3 is built from 17 residues. CDR1 SGHTA and CDR2 FQGTGA come from the germline V gene. The CDR3 loop is CASSPGTSGVGTYEQCF. The CDR3 region has the DNA TGCGCCAGCAGCCCCGGGACTAGCGGGGTTGGTACCTACGAGCAGTGCTTC.

A few counts support this clonotype. The chain carries TRBV6-6 and TRBJ2-7; 7 positions match TRBD1. V trimming: 5 bases; J trimming: 6 bases; junction bases outside the gene matches: 13. CDR3 length: 15 amino acids. The germline gives CDR1 MNHNY, CDR2 SVGAGI (reference sequence). CDR3 bases: TGTGCCAGCAGTCACGTATCCAGGGGGTCGGCCGAGCAGTACTTC. Protein product: CASSHVSRGSAEQYF.